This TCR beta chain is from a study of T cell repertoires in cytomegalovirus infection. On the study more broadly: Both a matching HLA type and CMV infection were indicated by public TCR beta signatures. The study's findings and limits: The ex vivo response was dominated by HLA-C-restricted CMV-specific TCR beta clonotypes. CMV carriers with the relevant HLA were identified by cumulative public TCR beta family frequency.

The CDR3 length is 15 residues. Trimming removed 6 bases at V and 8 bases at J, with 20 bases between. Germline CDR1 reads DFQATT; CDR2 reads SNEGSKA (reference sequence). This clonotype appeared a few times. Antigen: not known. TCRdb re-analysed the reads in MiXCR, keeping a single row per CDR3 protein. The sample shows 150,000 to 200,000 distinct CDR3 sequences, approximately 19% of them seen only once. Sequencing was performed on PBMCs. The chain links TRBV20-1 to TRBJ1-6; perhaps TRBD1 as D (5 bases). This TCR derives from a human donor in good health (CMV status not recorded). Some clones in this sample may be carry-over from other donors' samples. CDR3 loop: CSAHAPGLQDSPLHF. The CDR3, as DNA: TGCAGTGCGCATGCTCCGGGACTTCAAGATTCACCCCTCCACTTT.